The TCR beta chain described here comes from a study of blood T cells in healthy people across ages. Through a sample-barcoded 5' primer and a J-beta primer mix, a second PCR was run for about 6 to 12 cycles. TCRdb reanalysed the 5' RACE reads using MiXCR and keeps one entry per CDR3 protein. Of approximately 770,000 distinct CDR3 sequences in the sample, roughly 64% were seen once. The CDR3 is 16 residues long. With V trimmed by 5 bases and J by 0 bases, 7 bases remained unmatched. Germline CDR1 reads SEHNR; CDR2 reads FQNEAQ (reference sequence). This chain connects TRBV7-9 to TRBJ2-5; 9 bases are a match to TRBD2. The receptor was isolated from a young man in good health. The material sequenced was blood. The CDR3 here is CASSPRLAEYQETQYF. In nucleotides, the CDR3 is TGTGCCAGCAGCCCCCGACTAGCGGAGTACCAAGAGACCCAGTACTTC.